The clone carrying this T cell receptor beta chain was recorded a few times. Its antigen is unknown. This specimen belongs to a study of T cell responses to AZD1222 COVID-19 vaccine. Study-level background: Pooling was applied to second doses at about 4 or about 12 weeks. The study, taken as a whole, reports: CD4 TCRs linked to vaccination spanned spike, dominating at 160-218 and 743-854.

The germline gives CDR1 MNHEY, CDR2 SVGEGT. The CDR3 loop spans 13 amino acids. Trimming stripped 6 bases from V and 7 bases from J, with 13 bases between. The assay was immunoSEQ multiplex PCR, and TCRdb's table has in-frame clones only and misses some. The profile covers more than 80,000 clones, with more than 75% appearing a single time and 22% taken by the ten largest. The TCR was taken from an adult in good health. The chain combines TRBV6-2 or TRBV6-3 with TRBJ1-5, with no clear D. The sequencing used peripheral blood, collected on day 0 of AZD1222 vaccination. This CDR3 reads CASSPGLLQPQHF. Written as DNA, the CDR3 is TGTGCCAGCAGCCCCGGGTTGCTCCAGCCCCAGCATTTT.